This T cell receptor (beta chain) was obtained from a study of blood T cell repertoires in COVID-19. Study context: Sites in the United States, Italy and Spain provided acute and convalescent COVID-19 samples. Sources were T cells, B-cell-depleted T cells, or PBMCs; the material itself was cDNA or gDNA.

Some clones are missing from TCRdb's copy, which holds only in-frame ones; the method was immunoSEQ multiplex PCR. The sample records about 270,000 clones, about 90% being singletons. Everyone who took part was roughly 18 to 100 years old, and they came from 24 US areas. Clinical history as reported by participants underpinned cohort assignment. The sequenced sample was PBMCs or T cells enriched from blood (not recorded which). This clonotype was obtained from an older woman who had recovered from COVID-19.

CDR3 sequence: CASSLEPSGQETQYF. The CDR3 DNA follows: TGCGCCAGCAGCTTGGAGCCTAGCGGCCAAGAGACCCAGTACTTC. The chain has TRBV5-1 and TRBJ2-5; 7 nucleotides match TRBD2. The CDR3 has 15 residues. Germline V lookup: CDR1 SGHRS, CDR2 YFSETQ. The J segment lost 1 base and the V segment lost 0 bases, leaving 3 bases of the junction unmatched.